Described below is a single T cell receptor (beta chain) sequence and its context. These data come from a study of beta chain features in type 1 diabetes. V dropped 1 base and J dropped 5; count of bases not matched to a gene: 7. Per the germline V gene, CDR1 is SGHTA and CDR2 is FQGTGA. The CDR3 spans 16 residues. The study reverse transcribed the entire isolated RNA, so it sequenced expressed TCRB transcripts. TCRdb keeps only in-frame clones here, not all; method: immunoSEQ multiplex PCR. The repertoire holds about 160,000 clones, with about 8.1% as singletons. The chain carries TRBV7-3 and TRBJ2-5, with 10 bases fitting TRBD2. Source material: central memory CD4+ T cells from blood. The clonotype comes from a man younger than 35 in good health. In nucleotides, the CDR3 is TGTGCCAGCAGCTTAAGGTCCCCTAGCGGGGGCGAGACCCAGTACTTC. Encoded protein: CASSLRSPSGGETQYF.